This T cell receptor beta chain comes out of a study of blood T cell repertoires in COVID-19. Study at large: Sites across the United States, Italy and Spain contributed samples from acute and convalescent COVID-19. From T cells, B-cell-depleted T cells, or PBMCs came the material, which was cDNA or gDNA.

Clones were sequenced by immunoSEQ multiplex PCR, and TCRdb holds only the in-frame ones, with some missing. The sample lists roughly 250,000 clones, 80% to 85% occurring once. This CDR3 has 14 amino acids. V lost 5 bases to trimming and J lost 3 bases, with 11 bases between them. The V gene's germline CDR1 is SGHRS and CDR2 YFSETQ. The chain combines TRBV5-1 with TRBJ2-2; the D is unclear. This TCR came from a woman aged 55-70 years with active or convalescent COVID-19. The sequencing input was peripheral blood. This CDR3 reads CASSSQADTGELFF. The CDR3 coding sequence is TGCGCCAGCAGTTCCCAGGCAGACACCGGGGAGCTGTTTTTT.